The 23 T cell receptor beta chains below were found in one sample sequenced in a study of blood T cell repertoires in COVID-19. The method was immunoSEQ multiplex PCR; TCRdb's version includes in-frame clones alone and lacks a portion of them. The sample lists about 100,000 clones, about 89% occurring once. The sequencing sample was made of peripheral blood. The receptors originated from a man aged 50 to 59 with acute or convalescent COVID-19.

This clone was seen once. The V gene is TRBV4-3, the J gene TRBJ1-4, with TRBD1 matching 8 bases. CDR3 length equals 16 residues. CDR1 LGHNA and CDR2 YSLEER come from the germline V gene. The V gene end was trimmed by 4 bases and the J gene end by 0 bases; junction bases not matched to a gene: 4. The CDR3 loop reads CASSLGQGSTNEKLFF. DNA for the CDR3: TGCGCCAGCAGCCTAGGACAGGGATCAACTAATGAAAAACTGTTTTTT.

The rearrangement links TRBV7-2 to TRBJ1-5; a possible D gene is TRBD1 (6 bases). Per the germline V gene, CDR1 is SGHTA and CDR2 is FQGNSA. Trimming stripped 3 bases from V and 0 bases from J, with 15 bases between. The CDR3 length is 17 residues. CDR3 in amino acids: CASSFAGAGFSNQPQHF. The CDR3 region has the DNA TGTGCCAGCAGCTTTGCGGGGGCCGGATTTAGCAATCAGCCCCAGCATTTT.

The rearrangement uses TRBV9 and TRBJ2-3, with D tentatively TRBD2 (6 bases). Between the trimmed V and J ends, which lost 2 bases and 5 bases, there was a span of 9 bases. The CDR3 length is 13 residues. Germline values: CDR1 SGDLS, CDR2 YYNGEE. The CDR3 spells CASSVLGGDTQYF. CDR3 in DNA: TGTGCCAGCAGCGTCTTGGGGGGAGATACGCAGTATTTT.

This chain uses TRBV5-1 with TRBJ2-3; TRBD2 matches 11 bases. The junction had 13 bases not matched to a gene; V was cut back by 4 bases and J by 0 bases. This CDR3 comprises 19 residues. Germline V gene data show CDR1 as SGHRS and CDR2 as YFSETQ. The CDR3 loop reads CASSLGLASGGSSTDTQYF. Written as DNA, the CDR3 is TGCGCCAGCAGCCTGGGGTTGGCTAGCGGGGGGTCAAGCACAGATACGCAGTATTTT.

The genes are TRBV6-5 and TRBJ1-5, with a tentative D call TRBD1 (5 bases). The CDR3 runs 15 residues. Germline loops: CDR1 MNHEY, CDR2 SVGAGI. Trimming took off 2 bases at V and 6 bases at J, with 14 bases between the two ends. The CDR3 loop reads CASSYKAGSPQPQHF. DNA of the CDR3: TGTGCCAGCAGTTACAAGGCAGGGTCTCCTCAGCCCCAGCATTTT.

This chain uses TRBV7-9 with TRBJ1-2, with D possibly TRBD1 on 6 matching bases. V lost 5 bases and J lost 4, with 20 bases in between. CDR1 SEHNR and CDR2 FQNEAQ come from the germline V gene (reference sequence). The CDR3 consists of 16 residues. This chain's CDR3 is CASSPSGGLFAYGYTF. CDR3 in DNA: TGTGCCAGCAGCCCTTCGGGGGGGCTCTTCGCCTATGGCTACACCTTC.

The chain couples TRBV19 to TRBJ1-6; TRBD1 might be the D (6 bases). This CDR3 has 16 amino acids. The germline V gene has CDR1 LNHDA and CDR2 SQIVND (reference sequence). Trimming removed 7 bases at V and 7 bases at J, with 20 bases between. This CDR3 reads CASTAQPGHPNSPLHF. CDR3 nucleotides: TGTGCCAGTACCGCTCAGCCGGGACACCCAAATTCACCCCTCCACTTT.

V and J are TRBV18 and TRBJ1-3, with D unresolved. V lost 3 bases and J lost 8, with 14 bases in between. The CDR3 extends over 14 amino acids. Germline CDR1 and CDR2: KGHSH and LQKENI. The CDR3 is CASSPSQPRDTIYF. CDR3 sequence (DNA): TGTGCCAGCTCACCCAGCCAACCGAGGGACACCATATATTTT. The full variable domain, rest sourced from reference TRBV18 and TRBJ1-3, is NAGVMQNPRHLVRRRGQEARLRCSPMKGHSHVYWYRQLPEEGLKFMVYLQKENIIDESGMPKERFSAEFPKEGPSILRIQQVVRGDSAAYFCASSPSQPRDTIYFGEGSWLTVV.

The CDR3: CASQGGSFSPLHF. The CDR3 DNA reads as TGTGCCAGTCAGGGGGGTAGTTTTTCACCCCTCCACTTT. The genes are TRBV19 and TRBJ1-6, with 7 bases aligning to TRBD1. V dropped 8 bases and J dropped 9; count of bases not matched to a gene: 7. There are 13 residues in the CDR3. The germline gives CDR1 LNHDA, CDR2 SQIVND (reference sequence).

This clone was found once. Other DNA sequences in this specimen translate into the identical CDR3. The J gene is TRBJ1-6, the V gene TRBV19; 7 nucleotides agree with TRBD1. The CDR3 sequence is 14 residues long. Trimming removed 3 bases from V and 7 bases from J; junction bases left unmatched: 3. Germline V gene lookup returns CDR1 LNHDA and CDR2 SQIVND (reference sequence). This chain's CDR3 is CASSIRDRNSPLHF. CDR3 coding DNA: TGTGCCAGTAGTATCCGGGACAGAAATTCACCCCTCCACTTT.

The table lists this clone with a count of one. This chain connects TRBV18 to TRBJ1-1, with 8 bases lining up with TRBD1. CDR3 length: 15 residues. Per the germline V gene, CDR1 is KGHSH and CDR2 is LQKENI. The junction had 8 bases not matched to a gene; V was cut back by 4 bases and J by 4 bases. The CDR3 is CASSRDRGVVTEAFF. CDR3 bases: TGTGCCAGCTCACGCGACAGGGGTGTCGTCACTGAAGCTTTCTTT.

J is TRBJ2-1 and V is TRBV30; 9 positions match TRBD2. Germline CDR1 reads GTSNPN; CDR2 reads SVGIG (reference sequence). This CDR3 has 16 residues. Losses at the gene ends were 2 bases for V and 5 bases for J; bases not matched to a gene: 10. The CDR3 DNA sequence: TGTGCCTGGAGTATAGGACTAGCGTTCAGCCACAATGAGCAGTTCTTC. This sequence encodes CAWSIGLAFSHNEQFF.

The V gene is TRBV15, the J gene TRBJ1-6; D gene ambiguous. Trimming took 1 base from V and 6 from J, leaving 4 bases between them. The CDR3 runs 13 residues. Germline-derived CDR1 and CDR2 are LNHNV and YYDKDF (reference sequence). Written as DNA, the CDR3 is TGTGCCACCAGCAGAGCAATTAATTCACCCCTCCACTTT. Amino acids: CATSRAINSPLHF.

The rearrangement uses TRBV6-5 and TRBJ2-7; D call uncertain. Germline CDR1 and CDR2: MNHEY and SVGAGI. V lost 4 bases, J lost 6 bases, and 13 bases lay in between. CDR3 length: 13 amino acids. The CDR3 here is CASSSRRGGEQYF. DNA of the CDR3: TGTGCCAGCAGTTCCCGGCGAGGTGGCGAGCAGTACTTC.

The chain employs TRBV7-2 and TRBJ1-2; no definite D call. CDR1 SGHTA and CDR2 FQGNSA come from the germline V gene. The V end was cut by 3 bases, the J end by 8 bases, with 16 bases between. The CDR3 covers 14 residues. The CDR3 here is CASSFTAVRNGYTF. The DNA for the CDR3 is TGTGCCAGCAGCTTTACGGCGGTCCGGAACGGCTACACCTTC. The whole variable domain, filled in from reference TRBV7-2 and TRBJ1-2, reads GAGVSQSPSNKVTEKGKDVELRCDPISGHTALYWYRQSLGQGLEFLIYFQGNSAPDKSGLPSDRFSAERTGGSVSTLTIQRTQQEDSAVYLCASSFTAVRNGYTFGSGTRLTVV.

In its sample, this clone was seen a few times. The J gene is TRBJ1-2, the V gene TRBV19, with TRBD1 as a possible D gene (5 bases). Trimming removed 7 bases from V and 6 bases from J, with 15 bases in between. Germline-derived CDR1 and CDR2 are LNHDA and SQIVND (reference sequence). The CDR3 runs 13 residues. CDR3 loop: CASKRDSDHGYTF. The CDR3 DNA follows: TGTGCCAGTAAGAGGGACTCTGACCATGGCTACACCTTC.

The chain is built from TRBV6-5 and TRBJ1-5, with TRBD1 as a possible D gene (5 bases). Trimming took off 6 bases at V and 5 bases at J, with 17 bases between the two ends. The germline gives CDR1 MNHEY, CDR2 SVGAGI. This CDR3 contains 15 residues. CDR3 nucleotide sequence: TGTGCCAGCAGCTCCCCAGGGCTTGAAGATCAGCCCCAGCATTTT. This codes for CASSSPGLEDQPQHF.

This clone was detected only once. The chain uses TRBV11-3 and TRBJ2-7, with 7 bases matching TRBD2. After removal of 7 bases from V and 2 bases from J, the junction contained 5 bases not matched to a gene. The CDR3 has 13 residues. In germline, CDR1 is SGHNT, CDR2 YENEEA. CDR3 nucleotide sequence: TGTGCCAGCACCACCGGGAGGACCTACGAGCAGTACTTC. Translated: CASTTGRTYEQYF.

The CDR3 DNA follows: TGTGCCAGTAGTAATAGGGACAGGGGGCAATACGAGCAGTACTTC. It yields the protein CASSNRDRGQYEQYF. V and J are TRBV19 and TRBJ2-7; 12 nucleotides match TRBD1. The CDR3 has 15 amino acids. Germline CDR1 reads LNHDA; CDR2 reads SQIVND (reference sequence). V trimming: 4 bases; J trimming: 4 bases; junction bases outside the gene matches: 5.

This clone was seen a handful of times. The CDR3 loop reads CASSQERAGLQPQHF. The CDR3 nucleotides are TGCGCCAGCAGCCAAGAACGGGCGGGATTACAGCCCCAGCATTTT. The V gene is TRBV4-1, the J gene TRBJ1-5, with unresolved D. The CDR3 is made up of 15 amino acids. CDR1 is MGHRA, CDR2 YSYEKL, per germline. V dropped 0 bases and J dropped 7 bases, with 13 bases sitting between them.

Of note for this clone: It is unclear where the CDR3 begins or ends on the DNA, so no DNA is shown, and the CDR3 is as TCRdb lists it. This chain connects TRBV18 to TRBJ2-2; TRBD2 is taken as the D call from the table, unchecked against the DNA. The length of the CDR3 is 15 amino acids, counting both ends. Per the germline V gene, CDR1 is KGHSH and CDR2 is LQKENI. The CDR3 protein is CASSPATLRAGELFF.

V is TRBV19 and J is TRBJ1-2, with 11 positions matching TRBD1. The V gene end was trimmed by 3 bases and the J gene end by 8 bases; junction bases not matched to a gene: 5. CDR3 length: 14 residues. Germline-derived CDR1 and CDR2 are LNHDA and SQIVND (reference sequence). The CDR3 coding sequence is TGTGCCAGTAGTATTGGACAGGGGGCTGGCGGCTACACCTTC. Protein: CASSIGQGAGGYTF.

This chain connects TRBV11-2 to TRBJ1-1; 8 bases map to TRBD1. The length of the CDR3 is 14 residues. The V gene's germline CDR1 is SGHAT and CDR2 FQNNGV. Losses at the gene ends were 5 bases for V and 2 bases for J; bases not matched to a gene: 4. This CDR3 reads CASSIPGGNTEAFF. CDR3 sequence (DNA): TGTGCCAGCAGCATACCAGGGGGCAACACTGAAGCTTTCTTT.